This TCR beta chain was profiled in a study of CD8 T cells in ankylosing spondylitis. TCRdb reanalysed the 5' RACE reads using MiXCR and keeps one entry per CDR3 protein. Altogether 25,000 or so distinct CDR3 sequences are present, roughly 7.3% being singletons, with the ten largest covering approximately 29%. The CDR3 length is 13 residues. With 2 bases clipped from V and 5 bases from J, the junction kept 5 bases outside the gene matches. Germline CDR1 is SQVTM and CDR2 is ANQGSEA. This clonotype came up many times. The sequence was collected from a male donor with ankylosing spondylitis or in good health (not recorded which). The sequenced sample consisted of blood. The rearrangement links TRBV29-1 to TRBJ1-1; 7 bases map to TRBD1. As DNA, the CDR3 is TGCAGCGTTGAAACAGGGGTTCGAACTGAAGCTTTCTTT. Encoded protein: CSVETGVRTEAFF.